This entry lists 4 T cell receptor beta chains sequenced from one sample in a study of shared clonotypes between healthy human individuals. CD45RO negativity and positive selection for CCR7 defined naive CD8 cells, a population that excluded terminally differentiated effector memory CD45RA+ cells. Clones were read by immunoSEQ multiplex PCR, and TCRdb kept only the in-frame ones, dropping some. Of 1.5 million to 2.5 million clones listed, approximately 95% are singletons. Input material: naive CD8+ T cells sorted from blood. These receptors were collected from a man between 18 and 29 years old in good health.

The gene calls are TRBV6-5 and TRBJ2-1; 13 positions match TRBD2. The CDR3 covers 15 residues. The germline gives CDR1 MNHEY, CDR2 SVGAGI. The trim removed 6 bases at V and 5 bases at J, leaving 4 bases unmatched. CDR3 DNA sequence: TGTGCCAGCAGCCGAGGACTAGCGGGGGACAATGAGCAGTTCTTC. This translates into CASSRGLAGDNEQFF.

The genes are TRBV2 and TRBJ2-7; 9 positions match TRBD1. Losses at the gene ends were 6 bases for V and 5 bases for J; bases not matched to a gene: 8. The CDR3 length is 14 residues. The germline gives CDR1 SNHLY, CDR2 FYNNEI. CDR3 DNA sequence: TGTGCCAGCAGCCTCAATACAGGGGGCCACGAGCAGTACTTC. Translating it yields CASSLNTGGHEQYF. The entire variable domain, with the rest obtained from reference TRBV2 and TRBJ2-7, is as follows: EPEVTQTPSHQVTQMGQEVILRCVPISNHLYFYWYRQILGQKVEFLVSFYNNEISEKSEIFDDQFSVERPDGSNFTLKIRSTKLEDSAMYFCASSLNTGGHEQYFGPGTRLTVT.

This sequence joins TRBV6-5 and TRBJ2-2, with a weak D call TRBD1 (6 bases). Trimming cost V 4 bases and J 6 bases, with 18 bases left between them. Germline V gives CDR1 MNHEY, CDR2 SVGAGI. The CDR3 is made up of 16 amino acids. CDR3 protein: CASSSDREQGSGELFF. The CDR3, as DNA: TGTGCCAGCAGTTCCGACCGAGAACAGGGCTCCGGGGAGCTGTTTTTT.

This chain links TRBV6-5 with TRBJ1-1, with TRBD1 matching 8 bases. Germline CDR1 MNHEY, CDR2 SVGAGI. The CDR3 has 13 amino acids. The ends lost 0 bases at V and 9 bases at J; junction bases unmatched: 3. CDR3 nucleotide sequence: TGTGCCAGCAGTTACTCGGACAGGGTGAAAGCTTTCTTT. It is translated as CASSYSDRVKAFF.